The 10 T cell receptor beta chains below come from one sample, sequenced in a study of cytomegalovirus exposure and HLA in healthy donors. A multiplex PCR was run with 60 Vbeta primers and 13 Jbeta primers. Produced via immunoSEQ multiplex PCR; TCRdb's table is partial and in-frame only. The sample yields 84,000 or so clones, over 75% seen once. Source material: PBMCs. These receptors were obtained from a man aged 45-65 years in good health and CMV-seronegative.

In DNA form, the CDR3 reads TGTGCCAGCAGCACTGGGACTAGCGGGGGGGGAGATACGCAGTATTTT. It is translated as CASSTGTSGGGDTQYF. The chain employs TRBV5-5 and TRBJ2-3, with 16 nucleotides matching TRBD2. Looked up from germline, CDR1 is SGHKS and CDR2 is YYEKEE (reference sequence). V trimming: 4 bases; J trimming: 5 bases; junction bases outside the gene matches: 4. This CDR3 has 16 residues.

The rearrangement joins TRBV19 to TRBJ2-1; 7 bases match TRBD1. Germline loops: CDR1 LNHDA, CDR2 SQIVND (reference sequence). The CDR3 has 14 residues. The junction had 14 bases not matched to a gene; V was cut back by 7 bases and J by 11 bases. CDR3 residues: CASIPDRSTMKQFF. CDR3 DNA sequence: TGTGCCAGTATCCCGGACAGGAGTACAATGAAGCAGTTCTTC.

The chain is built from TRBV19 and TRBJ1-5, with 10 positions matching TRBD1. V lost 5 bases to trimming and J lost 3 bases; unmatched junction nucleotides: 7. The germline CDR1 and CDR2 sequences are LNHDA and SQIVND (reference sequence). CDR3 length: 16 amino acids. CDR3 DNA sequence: TGTGCCAGTAGTGGGAGACAGGGGGCAAACAATCAGCCCCAGCATTTT. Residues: CASSGRQGANNQPQHF.

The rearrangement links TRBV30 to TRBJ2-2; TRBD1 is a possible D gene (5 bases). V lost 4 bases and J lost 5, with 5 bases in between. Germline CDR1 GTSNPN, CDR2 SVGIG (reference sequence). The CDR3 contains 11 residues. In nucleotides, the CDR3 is TGTGCCTGGAAGGGGACCGGGGAGCTGTTTTTT. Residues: CAWKGTGELFF.

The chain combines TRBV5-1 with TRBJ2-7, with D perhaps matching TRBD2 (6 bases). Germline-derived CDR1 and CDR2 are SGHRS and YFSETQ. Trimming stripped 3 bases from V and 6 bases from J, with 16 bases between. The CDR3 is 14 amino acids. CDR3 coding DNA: TGCGCCAGCAGCTATCGGACGGGGGTGTCCGAGCAGTACTTC. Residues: CASSYRTGVSEQYF.

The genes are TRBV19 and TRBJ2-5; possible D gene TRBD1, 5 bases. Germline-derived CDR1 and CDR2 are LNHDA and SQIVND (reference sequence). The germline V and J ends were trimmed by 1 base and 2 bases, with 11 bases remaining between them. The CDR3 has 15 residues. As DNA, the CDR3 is TGTGCCAGTAGTATAGGGTACCGGACACAAGAGACCCAGTACTTC. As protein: CASSIGYRTQETQYF.

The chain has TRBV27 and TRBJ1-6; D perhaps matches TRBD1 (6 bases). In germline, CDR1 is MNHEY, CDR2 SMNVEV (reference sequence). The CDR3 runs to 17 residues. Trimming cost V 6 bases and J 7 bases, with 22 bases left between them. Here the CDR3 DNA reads TGTGCCAGCAGCTTTCCAAGGAATCAGGGGCGCAATTCACCCCTCCACTTT. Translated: CASSFPRNQGRNSPLHF.

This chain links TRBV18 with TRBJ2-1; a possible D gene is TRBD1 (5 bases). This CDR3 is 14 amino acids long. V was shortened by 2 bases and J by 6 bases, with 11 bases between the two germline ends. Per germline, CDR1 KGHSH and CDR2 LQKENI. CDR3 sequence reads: CASSPGHFLNEQFF. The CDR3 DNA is TGTGCCAGCTCACCAGGACACTTCCTCAATGAGCAGTTCTTC.

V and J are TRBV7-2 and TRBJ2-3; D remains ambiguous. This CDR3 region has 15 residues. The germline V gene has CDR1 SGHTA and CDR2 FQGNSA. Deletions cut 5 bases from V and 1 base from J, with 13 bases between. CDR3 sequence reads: CASSANSIGTDTQYF. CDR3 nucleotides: TGTGCCAGCAGCGCAAATAGCATCGGCACAGATACGCAGTATTTT.

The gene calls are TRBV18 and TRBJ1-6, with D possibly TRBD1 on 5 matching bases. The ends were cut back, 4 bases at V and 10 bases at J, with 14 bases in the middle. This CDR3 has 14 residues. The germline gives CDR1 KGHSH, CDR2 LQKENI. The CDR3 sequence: CASSLGRGGSPLHF. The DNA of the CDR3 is TGTGCCAGCTCACTGGGGAGGGGCGGATCACCCCTCCACTTT.